The 25 T cell receptor beta chains presented below share a single source sample, sequenced in a study of blood T cell repertoires in COVID-19. Clones were sequenced by immunoSEQ multiplex PCR, and TCRdb holds only the in-frame ones, with some missing. This table has approximately 100,000 clones, around 85% appearing once. The sample was peripheral blood. These receptors came from a woman aged 55-70 years with acute or convalescent COVID-19.

The chain employs TRBV5-1 and TRBJ2-5, with a tentative D call TRBD1 (5 bases). Germline V gives CDR1 SGHRS, CDR2 YFSETQ. Trimming pared 0 bases from V and 2 bases from J, leaving 17 bases between. This CDR3 is 17 amino acids long. This chain's CDR3 is CASSLALAGKVQETQYF. The CDR3 DNA reads as TGCGCCAGCAGCTTGGCCTTGGCAGGGAAAGTGCAAGAGACCCAGTACTTC.

The CDR3 nucleotides are TGCGCCAGCAGCCCTCAGGGGGACAGGGCCCACGAGCAGTACTTC. This translates into CASSPQGDRAHEQYF. The V call is TRBV4-1, the J call TRBJ2-7, with 9 bases aligning to TRBD1. J was trimmed by 5 bases and V by 4 bases; bases with no gene match: 9. CDR1 and CDR2 (germline): MGHRA, YSYEKL. The CDR3 loop spans 15 amino acids.

The V call is TRBV30, the J call TRBJ1-2, with 9 bases fitting TRBD1. The CDR3 covers 14 residues. V shed 4 bases, J shed 10 bases, and the junction held 13 bases outside the gene matches. Germline V lookup: CDR1 GTSNPN, CDR2 SVGIG (reference sequence). CDR3 sequence (DNA): TGTGCCTGGACCCCGGACAGGGGCCAATACGCCTACACCTTC. This codes for CAWTPDRGQYAYTF.

The V gene is TRBV28, the J gene TRBJ2-5; 7 bases align to TRBD2. J lost 5 bases, V lost 7 bases, and 10 bases had no gene match. The length of the CDR3 is 14 residues. CDR1 is MDHEN and CDR2 is SYDVKM in the germline V gene. The CDR3 protein is CASNVGGNLETQYF. The CDR3 nucleotides read TGTGCCAGCAATGTCGGGGGGAACCTGGAGACCCAGTACTTC. Complete variable domain (other parts from reference TRBV28 and TRBJ2-5): DVKVTQSSRYLVKRTGEKVFLECVQDMDHENMFWYRQDPGLGLRLIYFSYDVKMKEKGDIPEGYSVSREKKERFSLILESASTNQTSMYLCASNVGGNLETQYFGPGTRLLVL.

This chain joins TRBV14 and TRBJ1-2; D gene uncertain. Trimming left V 0 bases short and J 10 bases short, with 18 bases between. The CDR3 is 15 amino acids. CDR1 is SGHDN and CDR2 is FVKESK in the germline V gene. The CDR3 is CASSQELGRRELYTF. In DNA, the CDR3 is TGTGCCAGCAGCCAAGAACTGGGCAGGAGGGAGCTCTACACCTTC.

The V gene is TRBV10-3, the J gene TRBJ1-4; D perhaps matches TRBD1 (6 bases). V dropped 10 bases and J dropped 6 bases, with 15 bases sitting between them. Germline-derived CDR1 and CDR2 are ENHRY and SYGVKD. The CDR3 is 13 residues long. CDR3 sequence (DNA): TGTGCCACGACAGGCGCTCCCGATGAAAAACTGTTTTTT. Translated, it gives CATTGAPDEKLFF.

This clone has a single count. V is TRBV5-4 and J is TRBJ1-6; unclear D gene. The CDR3 extends over 15 amino acids. V was pared by 0 bases and J by 6 bases, with 10 bases between. CDR1 and CDR2 from the germline V gene are SGHNT and YYREEE (reference sequence). The CDR3 sequence is CASSLGGKSNSPLHF. CDR3 nucleotide sequence: TGTGCCAGCAGCTTGGGCGGGAAATCTAATTCACCCCTCCACTTT.

The DNA of the CDR3 is TGTGCCAGCAGTCTCAGGGGTTCACCCCTCCACTTT. It specifies CASSLRGSPLHF. V and J are TRBV12-3 or TRBV12-4 and TRBJ1-6; possible D gene TRBD1, 6 bases. The CDR3 is 12 amino acids. V was pared by 5 bases and J by 9 bases, with 8 bases between.

The rearrangement joins TRBV5-6 to TRBJ2-7; the match to TRBD1 covers 8 bases. This CDR3 spans 15 amino acids. Trimming took 4 bases from V and 7 from J; bases not matched to a gene: 13. Germline V gene lookup returns CDR1 SGHDT and CDR2 YYEEEE. This CDR3 reads CASSGRDRSLGEQYF. CDR3 coding DNA: TGTGCCAGCAGCGGCCGGGACAGGTCCTTGGGGGAGCAGTACTTC.

This chain joins TRBV30 and TRBJ1-1; D possibly corresponds to TRBD1 (6 bases). Trimming pared 0 bases from V and 4 bases from J, leaving 12 bases between. CDR1 is GTSNPN and CDR2 is SVGIG in the germline V gene (reference sequence). The CDR3 extends over 14 amino acids. CDR3 sequence reads: CAWSVRGGTTEAFF. The DNA of the CDR3 is TGTGCCTGGAGTGTACGAGGGGGAACCACTGAAGCTTTCTTT.

This rearrangement joins TRBV7-2 to TRBJ1-1, with TRBD1 as a possible D gene (6 bases). The CDR3 has 16 residues. The ends were cut back, 1 base at V and 1 base at J, with 13 bases in the middle. CDR1 and CDR2 (germline): SGHTA, FQGNSA. The CDR3 protein is CASSLVGAGRNTEAFF. The CDR3, as DNA: TGTGCCAGCAGCTTAGTGGGGGCCGGCAGGAACACTGAAGCTTTCTTT.

Only a few counts were recorded for this clone. The V gene is TRBV7-8, the J gene TRBJ2-1; tentative D call: TRBD1 (6 bases). With 1 base removed from V and 6 bases from J, the gap between germline ends came to 16 bases. Germline V lookup: CDR1 SGHVS, CDR2 FQNEAQ. The CDR3 is made up of 16 amino acids. CDR3 nucleotide sequence: TGTGCCAGCAGCTTAGATGGACCAGGGGCCTCCAATGAGCAGTTCTTC. Its protein is CASSLDGPGASNEQFF.

The chain recombines TRBV10-3 with TRBJ1-1; 9 bases are shared with TRBD1. This CDR3 contains 16 residues. With 5 bases clipped from V and 5 bases from J, the junction kept 12 bases outside the gene matches. Germline V CDR1 and CDR2: ENHRY, SYGVKD. The CDR3 reads CAISLNRGRGKTEAFF. Here the CDR3 DNA reads TGTGCCATCAGTCTAAACAGGGGGCGAGGAAAAACTGAAGCTTTCTTT.

This clone has a count of ten or more. The chain is built from TRBV2 and TRBJ1-1; the D gene is possibly TRBD1 (6 bases). CDR3 size: 13 residues. The germline gives CDR1 SNHLY, CDR2 FYNNEI. The ends were cut back, 4 bases at V and 4 bases at J, with 10 bases in the middle. CDR3 residues: CASSVQGITEAFF. The CDR3 DNA is TGTGCCAGCAGTGTGCAGGGGATCACTGAAGCTTTCTTT.

This clone was found once. The chain joins TRBV2 to TRBJ2-5, with 8 bases matching TRBD2. The CDR3 consists of 15 residues. Germline trimming cut 2 bases from V and 2 bases from J; bases unmatched to any gene: 4. Germline V gives CDR1 SNHLY, CDR2 FYNNEI. The CDR3: CASSEFGLAQETQYF. The CDR3 DNA reads as TGTGCCAGCAGTGAATTCGGACTAGCACAAGAGACCCAGTACTTC.

CDR3: CASSNRPYEAFF. CDR3 coding DNA: TGTGCCAGCAGCAACAGGCCGTATGAAGCTTTCTTT. J is TRBJ1-1 and V is TRBV11-3, with a possible D match to TRBD1 (5 bases). The CDR3 contains 12 residues. Between the trimmed V and J ends, which lost 5 bases and 7 bases, there was a span of 11 bases. CDR1 is SGHNT, CDR2 YENEEA, per germline.

V is TRBV28 and J is TRBJ1-1, with a possible D match to TRBD1 (5 bases). From germline, CDR1 is MDHEN and CDR2 SYDVKM. Trimming stripped 5 bases from V and 11 bases from J, with 12 bases between. The CDR3 runs to 11 residues. The CDR3 DNA reads TGTGCCAGCAGTAATCAGGGTAACGCTTTCTTT. Translation gives CASSNQGNAFF. The full variable domain, completed using reference TRBV28 and TRBJ1-1, is DVKVTQSSRYLVKRTGEKVFLECVQDMDHENMFWYRQDPGLGLRLIYFSYDVKMKEKGDIPEGYSVSREKKERFSLILESASTNQTSMYLCASSNQGNAFFGQGTRLTVV.

The chain recombines TRBV2 with TRBJ2-1; D not certain. V lost 7 bases to trimming and J lost 0 bases, with 13 bases between them. The CDR3 is 15 residues long. Germline-derived CDR1 and CDR2 are SNHLY and FYNNEI. The CDR3 is CASTYYPSSYNEQFF. The CDR3 nucleotides are TGTGCCAGCACGTACTACCCGAGCTCCTACAATGAGCAGTTCTTC.

The chain uses TRBV19 and TRBJ2-5; no reliable D call. Germline-derived CDR1 and CDR2 are LNHDA and SQIVND (reference sequence). Trimming removed 1 base at V and 4 bases at J, with 7 bases between. This CDR3 has 13 residues. DNA for the CDR3: TGTGCCAGTAGTATAGTGGCAGGAGAGACCCAGTACTTC. Translation: CASSIVAGETQYF.

The gene calls are TRBV19 and TRBJ1-3; 7 bases align to TRBD1. This CDR3 comprises 14 residues. Germline V CDR1 and CDR2: LNHDA, SQIVND (reference sequence). After removal of 5 bases from V and 4 bases from J, the junction contained 5 bases not matched to a gene. CDR3 nucleotide sequence: TGTGCCAGTAGTGGACAGGAGTCCGGAAACACCATATATTTT. Translating gives CASSGQESGNTIYF.

The chain links TRBV29-1 to TRBJ2-7; the D gene is possibly TRBD2 (5 bases). CDR1 is SQVTM and CDR2 is ANQGSEA in the germline V gene. There are 13 residues in the CDR3. Trimming took off 8 bases at V and 5 bases at J, with 19 bases between the two ends. The CDR3: CSTAPEGRNEQYF. In DNA form, the CDR3 reads TGCAGCACCGCCCCTGAGGGTCGTAACGAGCAGTACTTC.

This rearrangement joins TRBV7-9 to TRBJ1-2; 7 positions agree with TRBD1. Germline assignment: CDR1 SEHNR and CDR2 FQNEAQ (reference sequence). The V gene end was trimmed by 1 base and the J gene end by 4 bases; junction bases not matched to a gene: 0. The CDR3 runs 13 residues. This CDR3 reads CASSLDRGYGYTF. CDR3 bases: TGTGCCAGCAGCTTAGACAGGGGCTATGGCTACACCTTC.

The chain links TRBV4-2 to TRBJ2-6; D might be TRBD2 (6 bases). Between the trimmed V and J ends, which lost 0 bases and 4 bases, there was a span of 13 bases. The CDR3 has 17 residues. In germline, CDR1 is LGHNA, CDR2 YNFKEQ. As DNA, the CDR3 is TGTGCCAGCAGCCAAGATCTAGCGACTCGGGGGGCCAACGTCCTGACTTTC. It translates to CASSQDLATRGANVLTF.

The rearrangement uses TRBV5-1 and TRBJ2-2; 8 nucleotides align to TRBD2. Germline CDR1 is SGHRS and CDR2 is YFSETQ. V shed 2 bases, J shed 7 bases, and the junction held 1 base outside the gene matches. There are 13 residues in the CDR3. CDR3 amino acids: CASSLLADGELFF. Written as DNA, the CDR3 is TGCGCCAGCAGCTTACTAGCGGACGGGGAGCTGTTTTTT.

This chain links TRBV9 with TRBJ2-5; weak D call: TRBD2 (5 bases). The germline V gene encodes CDR1 SGDLS and CDR2 YYNGEE. The CDR3 is 14 residues long. The ends were cut back, 3 bases at V and 1 base at J, with 10 bases in the middle. DNA of the CDR3: TGTGCCAGCAGCGCCTCGGGGTTCCAAGAGACCCAGTACTTC. This codes for CASSASGFQETQYF. Full variable domain (missing parts from reference TRBV9 and TRBJ2-5): DSGVTQTPKHLITATGQRVTLRCSPRSGDLSVYWYQQSLDQGLQFLIQYYNGEERAKGNILERFSAQQFPDLHSELNLSSLELGDSALYFCASSASGFQETQYFGPGTRLLVL.